This T cell receptor (beta chain) is drawn from a study of radiotherapy plus CTLA-4 blockade in lung cancer. After removal of 4 bases from V and 5 bases from J, the junction contained 14 bases not matched to a gene. The germline CDR1 and CDR2 sequences are SGHDN and FVKESK. The length of the CDR3 is 17 residues. Sequenced by immunoSEQ multiplex PCR; TCRdb stores in-frame clones only, minus some. The data hold around 37,000 clones, with around 70% observed a single time. The material sequenced was peripheral blood, taken from a patient treated with radiotherapy plus ipilimumab. V usage is TRBV14 and J usage is TRBJ1-1, with TRBD1 identical over 9 bases. This receptor was obtained from a human donor with non-small cell lung cancer that progressed on radiotherapy plus ipilimumab. Here the CDR3 reads CASSPVPGQGWGTEAFF. CDR3 bases: TGTGCCAGCAGCCCAGTCCCGGGACAGGGTTGGGGGACTGAAGCTTTCTTT.